This TCR beta chain derives from a study of blood T cells in healthy people across ages. The CDR3 length is 16 residues. In germline, CDR1 is KGHDR, CDR2 SFDVKD. A sample-barcoded 5' primer and a J-beta primer mix were used in a second PCR of roughly 7 to 11 cycles. TCRdb re-derived calls from the 5' RACE reads in MiXCR, one entry per CDR3 protein. This table has 750,000 to 950,000 distinct CDR3 sequences, 25% to 35% appearing once. Note on this clonotype: A read error may account for a junction end that differs from germline.

This sample was shared with a second study, whose subject was T cells of mothers and their children. That work adds: There was no detection of any persistent microchimeric T cell clones.

V usage is TRBV24-1 and J usage is TRBJ2-5; 10 bases match TRBD1. This TCR came from a woman in her forties in good health. Sequenced input: blood. The CDR3 is CTTSDPGTGAQETRYF. The CDR3 DNA follows: TGTACCACCAGTGACCCCGGGACAGGGGCGCAAGAGACCCGGTACTTC.